A single sample is the source of the 32 T cell receptor beta chains below, sequenced in a study of beta chain bispecific antibodies for T cell cancers. Either OKT3 anti-CD3 antibody or CD3/CD28 beads expanded T cells from blood mononuclear cells over roughly 3 days. Study outcomes and limitations: The leukemia cells, rather than normal T cells, gave most of the targeted TRBV signal.

Each CDR3 protein gets one entry after TCRdb re-called the 5' RACE reads with MiXCR. Here the sample spans 20,000 to 25,000 distinct CDR3 sequences, approximately 2.4% being singletons. Their specific antigens are unknown. Sequencing used healthy donor T cells cultured with leukemia cells. The source of these receptors is a human donor in good health. Some clones in this sample may be carry-over from other donors' samples.

This clonotype appeared a few times. This chain links TRBV6-6 with TRBJ2-5; 9 bases line up with TRBD1. CDR3 length: 15 residues. V was pared by 5 bases and J by 6 bases, with 10 bases of the junction left unmatched. Germline V CDR1 and CDR2: MNHNY, SVGAGI (reference sequence). The CDR3 DNA reads as TGTGCCAGCAGTCCCCTCCCGGGACAGGGTCAGACCCAGTACTTC. Translation gives CASSPLPGQGQTQYF.

This clonotype was counted many times. This rearrangement joins TRBV29-1 to TRBJ1-2; D is ambiguous. Trimming shortened V by 7 bases and J by 6 bases, and 12 bases separated the two germline ends. CDR1 SQVTM and CDR2 ANQGSEA come from the germline V gene. This CDR3 is built from 11 residues. DNA of the CDR3: TGCAGCGCCGAGGTTTTCGATGGCTACACCTTC. As protein: CSAEVFDGYTF.

The sample holds many counts of this clonotype. The chain has TRBV20-1 and TRBJ1-2; tentatively, D is TRBD1 (6 bases). Germline CDR1 reads DFQATT; CDR2 reads SNEGSKA (reference sequence). The CDR3 covers 12 residues. V lost 5 bases and J 7 bases, leaving 14 bases between the germline ends. The CDR3 spells CSAGGTAVGYTF. In DNA, the CDR3 is TGCAGTGCTGGGGGCACTGCTGTTGGCTACACCTTC.

This clonotype appeared a few times. The chain has TRBV20-1 and TRBJ2-3; no firm D call. The CDR3 has 15 amino acids. Trimming took off 0 bases at V and 2 bases at J, with 12 bases between the two ends. Germline V gives CDR1 DFQATT, CDR2 SNEGSKA (reference sequence). CDR3 sequence (DNA): TGCAGTGCTAGAGATGCATCAATTGCCACAGATACGCAGTATTTT. Translated: CSARDASIATDTQYF.

This clonotype showed up many times. This chain connects TRBV7-9 to TRBJ2-3, with D tentatively TRBD2 (5 bases). Per the germline V gene, CDR1 is SEHNR and CDR2 is FQNEAQ (reference sequence). Trimming took off 5 bases at V and 6 bases at J, with 15 bases between the two ends. The CDR3 is 14 residues long. CDR3: CASSAPLGLDTQYF. CDR3 coding DNA: TGTGCCAGCAGCGCCCCACTAGGTCTGGATACGCAGTATTTT.

By sample share, this clonotype is medium-sized. V is TRBV5-1 and J is TRBJ1-2; the D is unclear. The CDR3 runs 15 residues. CDR1 and CDR2 from the germline V gene are SGHRS and YFSETQ. The V end lost 2 bases, the J end lost 2 bases, and 13 bases lay between the germline ends. The chain's CDR3 is CASSLPADGNYGYTF. The CDR3 nucleotides are TGCGCCAGCAGCTTACCGGCCGACGGAAACTATGGCTACACCTTC.

This clonotype was detected ten times or more. The chain employs TRBV5-1 and TRBJ1-1, with a weak D call TRBD1 (5 bases). Germline CDR1 reads SGHRS; CDR2 reads YFSETQ. Trimming took 0 bases from V and 1 from J, leaving 10 bases between them. The CDR3 extends over 15 amino acids. The CDR3, as DNA: TGCGCCAGCAGCTTGGATCAGGGTACGAACACTGAAGCTTTCTTT. This translates into CASSLDQGTNTEAFF.

This clonotype was observed many times. J is TRBJ2-6 and V is TRBV6-2 or TRBV6-3; D is possibly TRBD1 (5 bases). The V gene lost 4 bases and the J gene lost 0 bases, with 19 bases spanning the gap. The CDR3 totals 19 residues. Germline CDR1 and CDR2: MNHEY and SVGEGT. This CDR3 is CASSLGLGGAPSGANVLTF. The CDR3 region has the DNA TGTGCCAGCAGTTTGGGGCTCGGTGGGGCCCCCTCTGGGGCCAACGTCCTGACTTTC.

This clonotype was seen at least ten times. This chain joins TRBV27 and TRBJ1-2; TRBD1 might be the D (6 bases). The germline V and J ends were trimmed by 5 bases and 4 bases, with 11 bases remaining between them. Germline CDR1 is MNHEY and CDR2 is SMNVEV (reference sequence). The CDR3 consists of 13 residues. CDR3 in DNA: TGTGCCAGCAGTCCCGGGGGCCTCTATGGCTACACCTTC. Translating it yields CASSPGGLYGYTF.

This clonotype appeared many times. The rearrangement uses TRBV5-6 and TRBJ1-5; D is perhaps TRBD1 (5 bases). CDR1 is SGHDT, CDR2 YYEEEE, per germline. Trimming removed 0 bases from V and 6 bases from J, with 10 bases in between. This CDR3 has 14 residues. The CDR3 nucleotides are TGTGCCAGCAGCTTGGGACAGAGCGGTCAGCCCCAGCATTTT. As protein: CASSLGQSGQPQHF.

V usage is TRBV29-1 and J usage is TRBJ2-3; D not certain. The V end lost 3 bases, the J end lost 2 bases, and 12 bases lay between the germline ends. This CDR3 has 14 residues. Per germline, CDR1 SQVTM and CDR2 ANQGSEA. This chain's CDR3 is CSVDDRRTTDTQYF. The CDR3 DNA reads TGCAGCGTTGATGACCGACGGACCACAGATACGCAGTATTTT.

This clonotype has more than one count but fewer than ten. The V and J genes are TRBV7-9 and TRBJ1-6; D is perhaps TRBD1 (5 bases). CDR1 SEHNR and CDR2 FQNEAQ come from the germline V gene (reference sequence). Trimming took off 2 bases at V and 3 bases at J, with 8 bases between the two ends. CDR3 length: 15 residues. CDR3: CASSLRDVYNSPLHF. The CDR3 region has the DNA TGTGCCAGCAGCTTAAGGGACGTCTATAATTCACCCCTCCACTTT.

This chain joins TRBV3-1 and TRBJ2-5, with D possibly matching TRBD1 (5 bases). The length of the CDR3 is 15 residues. Trimming cost V 3 bases and J 4 bases, with 15 bases left between them. Germline CDR1 is LGHDT and CDR2 is YNNKEL (reference sequence). The CDR3 DNA reads TGTGCCAGCAGCCAGGCCTCTAGGGGCAGAGAGACCCAGTACTTC. It codes for CASSQASRGRETQYF.

This clonotype was counted at least ten times. The chain's CDR3 is CASTPRTGDTGELFF. In DNA, the CDR3 is TGTGCCAGCACCCCCCGGACAGGGGACACCGGGGAGCTGTTTTTT. The V gene is TRBV7-6, the J gene TRBJ2-2; 9 bases agree with TRBD1. V gave up 7 bases and J gave up 3 bases; unmatched junction bases: 6. Per germline, CDR1 SGHVS and CDR2 FNYEAQ. The CDR3 spans 15 residues.

This clonotype was picked up many times. The rearrangement links TRBV2 to TRBJ2-2, with 7 bases fitting TRBD2. The CDR3 has 15 residues. Germline V gene data show CDR1 as SNHLY and CDR2 as FYNNEI. After removal of 6 bases from V and 2 bases from J, the junction contained 6 bases not matched to a gene. The CDR3 is CASRSPGLNTGELFF. CDR3 bases: TGTGCCAGCAGATCTCCGGGACTAAACACCGGGGAGCTGTTTTTT. The entire variable domain, with the rest obtained from reference TRBV2 and TRBJ2-2, is as follows: EPEVTQTPSHQVTQMGQEVILRCVPISNHLYFYWYRQILGQKVEFLVSFYNNEISEKSEIFDDQFSVERPDGSNFTLKIRSTKLEDSAMYFCASRSPGLNTGELFFGEGSRLTVL.

This clonotype was recorded many times. The chain carries TRBV5-1 and TRBJ2-2; D may be TRBD1 (5 bases). Trimming took 1 base from V and 5 from J, leaving 9 bases between them. The length of the CDR3 is 14 residues. The germline CDR1 and CDR2 sequences are SGHRS and YFSETQ. The CDR3 nucleotides are TGCGCCAGCAGCTTGAACAGGCCGACCGGGGAGCTGTTTTTT. Residues: CASSLNRPTGELFF.

This clonotype has ten or more counts. CDR3 protein: CASSVGSDTQYF. As DNA, the CDR3 is TGCGCCAGCAGTGTCGGTTCAGATACGCAGTATTTT. The genes are TRBV10-2 and TRBJ2-3; no reliable D call. This CDR3 has 12 amino acids. Trimming cost V 4 bases and J 4 bases, with 6 bases left between them. Looked up from germline, CDR1 is WSHSY and CDR2 is SAAADI.

Judged by abundance, this clonotype is medium-sized (0.01 to 0.1%). An end of the junction differs from the germline gene, which may be a read error. V and J are TRBV7-7 and TRBJ2-1, with 14 bases aligning to TRBD2. Germline V gene lookup returns CDR1 SSHAT and CDR2 FNYEAQ (reference sequence). The CDR3 is 17 amino acids. The CDR3 nucleotides are TGTGCTAGCAGCCCAAGACTAGCGGGGGGGGTCTACAATGAGCAGTTCTTC. Translating gives CASSPRLAGGVYNEQFF.

This clonotype was picked up many times. J is TRBJ2-2 and V is TRBV20-1, with 9 bases aligning to TRBD2. V shed 3 bases and J 6 bases; nucleotides not matched to a gene: 11. Germline values: CDR1 DFQATT, CDR2 SNEGSKA (reference sequence). The CDR3 consists of 16 residues. CDR3 bases: TGCAGTGCTAGTCCACCTAGCGGGGTCGGGGCCGGGGAGCTGTTTTTT. Protein sequence: CSASPPSGVGAGELFF.

For this clonotype: Given a much more abundant clone one base away, this may be a read error. As the CDR3 is not closed by the conserved phenylalanine or tryptophan, this likely results from a read error. The V gene is TRBV5-1, the J gene TRBJ2-5, with D perhaps TRBD2 (6 bases). V was clipped by 2 bases and J by 3 bases, with 11 bases between them. The germline CDR1 and CDR2 sequences are SGHRS and YFSETQ. The CDR3 sequence is 14 residues long. The CDR3 sequence: CASSLSAGKETQYS. In DNA, the CDR3 is TGCGCCAGCAGCTTATCCGCGGGGAAAGAGACCCAGTACTCC.

CDR3 nucleotide sequence: TGTGCCAGCAGTCATCACAGGGAACATCCGCGCGGCTACACCTTC. It codes for CASSHHREHPRGYTF. The chain recombines TRBV27 with TRBJ1-2; tentatively, D is TRBD1 (6 bases). Germline loops: CDR1 MNHEY, CDR2 SMNVEV (reference sequence). V lost 5 bases and J lost 8, with 21 bases in between. The length of the CDR3 is 15 residues.

In this sample, this clonotype turned up many times. The chain couples TRBV10-2 to TRBJ2-1, with D perhaps TRBD2 (7 bases). This CDR3 spans 14 amino acids. V lost 5 bases to trimming and J lost 1 base, with 9 bases between them. The germline gives CDR1 WSHSY, CDR2 SAAADI. CDR3 coding DNA: TGCGCCAGCAGTCGGGGGGCTTCCTACAATGAGCAGTTCTTC. Its translation is CASSRGASYNEQFF.

This clonotype was recorded many times. The chain has TRBV12-3 or TRBV12-4 and TRBJ2-1; 13 bases map to TRBD2. The CDR3 runs to 18 residues. Trimming cost V 7 bases and J 2 bases; bases outside gene matches: 11. The DNA of the CDR3 is TGTGCCAGCACTCCGGGACTAGCGGGGCCACGGGCCTACAATGAGCAGTTCTTC. This codes for CASTPGLAGPRAYNEQFF.

Many counts were recorded for this clonotype. The chain joins TRBV6-5 to TRBJ2-5; D is possibly TRBD1 (5 bases). Germline V gene sequence: CDR1 MNHEY, CDR2 SVGAGI. V was cut by 4 bases and J by 4 bases, with 13 bases left in between. The CDR3 is 14 residues long. CDR3 in DNA: TGTGCCAGCAGTTTTACAGGTGGTGGAGAGACCCAGTACTTC. It yields the protein CASSFTGGGETQYF.

Ten or more counts support this clonotype. This chain joins TRBV6-2 or TRBV6-3 and TRBJ1-1; a possible D gene is TRBD1 (6 bases). Germline lookup yields CDR1 MNHEY and CDR2 SVGEGT. The CDR3 runs to 13 residues. Between the trimmed V and J ends, which lost 6 bases and 1 base, there was a span of 9 bases. This CDR3 is CASSPQGNTEAFF. The CDR3 bases are TGTGCCAGCAGCCCACAGGGGAACACTGAAGCTTTCTTT.

This clonotype was observed many times. The rearrangement uses TRBV10-3 and TRBJ1-4; D might be TRBD1 (5 bases). CDR1 and CDR2 from the germline V gene are ENHRY and SYGVKD. The V end lost 11 bases, the J end lost 7 bases, and 14 bases lay between the germline ends. The CDR3 loop spans 12 amino acids. The CDR3 region is CAAGSGPEKLFF. CDR3 coding DNA: TGTGCCGCAGGGTCGGGCCCTGAAAAACTGTTTTTT.

In its sample, this clonotype was seen many times. The chain is built from TRBV11-2 and TRBJ1-4; TRBD1 matches at 8 bases. The CDR3 sequence is 17 residues long. Germline V CDR1 and CDR2: SGHAT, FQNNGV. J gave up 0 bases and V 5 bases, and 8 bases lay outside the gene matches. The CDR3 is CASSGRGQAATNEKLFF. Here the CDR3 DNA reads TGTGCCAGCAGCGGCAGGGGACAGGCCGCAACTAATGAAAAACTGTTTTTT.

This clonotype was seen repeatedly, ten times or more. The chain employs TRBV2 and TRBJ1-1; D ambiguous. Germline CDR1 is SNHLY and CDR2 is FYNNEI. This CDR3 has 15 residues. V gave up 4 bases and J gave up 0 bases, with 12 bases separating them. Written as DNA, the CDR3 is TGTGCCAGCAGTGCGGACGGCGGAATGAACACTGAAGCTTTCTTT. Protein: CASSADGGMNTEAFF.

The rearrangement uses TRBV28 and TRBJ1-3; D is ambiguous. The CDR3 covers 14 residues. V lost 3 bases, J lost 0 bases, and 6 bases lay in between. Looked up from germline, CDR1 is MDHEN and CDR2 is SYDVKM. The CDR3 nucleotides are TGTGCCAGCAGTTTTCAGAACTCTGGAAACACCATATATTTT. Translation: CASSFQNSGNTIYF.

This chain connects TRBV4-2 to TRBJ2-1, with 12 bases identical to TRBD2. The CDR3 spans 16 residues. V lost 6 bases, J lost 6 bases, and 9 bases stayed unmatched. Germline V lookup: CDR1 LGHNA, CDR2 YNFKEQ. Written as DNA, the CDR3 is TGTGCCAGCAGGCGGATCCTAGCGGGGGGGCGCAATGAGCAGTTCTTC. The encoded protein is CASRRILAGGRNEQFF.

This clonotype appeared many times. The chain combines TRBV7-2 with TRBJ2-3, with D tentatively TRBD1 (5 bases). The germline V gene encodes CDR1 SGHTA and CDR2 FQGNSA. Trimming pared 5 bases from V and 2 bases from J, leaving 20 bases between. This CDR3 comprises 17 residues. CDR3 DNA sequence: TGTGCCAGCAGCCAACCGAGGTCAGGGAAATTCACAGATACGCAGTATTTT. It translates to CASSQPRSGKFTDTQYF.

This clonotype was found many times. The V gene is TRBV11-2, the J gene TRBJ2-5; TRBD1 agrees at 8 bases. This CDR3 spans 16 amino acids. The junction had 12 bases not matched to a gene; V was cut back by 5 bases and J by 4 bases. From germline, CDR1 is SGHAT and CDR2 FQNNGV. This chain's CDR3 is CASSQGARGLGETQYF. Here the CDR3 DNA reads TGTGCCAGCAGCCAAGGGGCCAGGGGGCTGGGAGAGACCCAGTACTTC.